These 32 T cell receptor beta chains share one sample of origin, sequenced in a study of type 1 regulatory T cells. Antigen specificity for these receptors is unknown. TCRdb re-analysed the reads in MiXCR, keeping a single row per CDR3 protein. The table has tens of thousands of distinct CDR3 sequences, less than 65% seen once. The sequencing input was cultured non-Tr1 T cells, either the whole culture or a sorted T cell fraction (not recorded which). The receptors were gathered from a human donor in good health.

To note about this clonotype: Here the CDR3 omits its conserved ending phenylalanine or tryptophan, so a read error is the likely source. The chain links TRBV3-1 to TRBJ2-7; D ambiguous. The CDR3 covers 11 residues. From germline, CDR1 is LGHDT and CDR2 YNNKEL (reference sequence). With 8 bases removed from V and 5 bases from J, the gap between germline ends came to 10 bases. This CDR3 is CASGNRNEQYL. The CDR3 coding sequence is TGTGCCAGCGGGAACCGAAACGAGCAGTACTTA.

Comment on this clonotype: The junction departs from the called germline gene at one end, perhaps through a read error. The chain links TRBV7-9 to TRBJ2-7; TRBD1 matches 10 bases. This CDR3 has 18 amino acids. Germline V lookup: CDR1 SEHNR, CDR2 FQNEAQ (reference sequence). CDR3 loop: CASRDMRSLDRGVYGQYF. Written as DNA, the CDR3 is TGTGCCAGCAGGGATATGAGAAGTCTGGACAGGGGGGTGTACGGGCAGTACTTC.

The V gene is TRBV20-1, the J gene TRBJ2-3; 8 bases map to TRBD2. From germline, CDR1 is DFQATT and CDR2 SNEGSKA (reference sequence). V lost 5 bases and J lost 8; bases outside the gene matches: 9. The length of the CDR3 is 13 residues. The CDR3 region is CSAQSGRLITQYF. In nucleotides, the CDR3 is TGCAGTGCTCAAAGCGGGAGACTCATTACGCAGTATTTT.

CDR3 residues: CAYVDSGRATDTQYF. In nucleotides, the CDR3 is TGTGCTTATGTTGATAGCGGGAGGGCGACAGATACGCAGTATTTT. The chain recombines TRBV30 with TRBJ2-3; 11 nucleotides agree with TRBD2. The CDR3 length is 15 residues. Per the germline V gene, CDR1 is GTSNPN and CDR2 is SVGIG (reference sequence).

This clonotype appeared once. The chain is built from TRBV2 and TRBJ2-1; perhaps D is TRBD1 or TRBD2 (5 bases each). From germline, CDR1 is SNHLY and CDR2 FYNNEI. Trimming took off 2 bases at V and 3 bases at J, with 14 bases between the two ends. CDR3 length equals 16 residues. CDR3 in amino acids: CASSEFGGENYNEQFF. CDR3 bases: TGTGCCAGCAGTGAATTTGGGGGAGAAAACTACAATGAGCAGTTCTTC.

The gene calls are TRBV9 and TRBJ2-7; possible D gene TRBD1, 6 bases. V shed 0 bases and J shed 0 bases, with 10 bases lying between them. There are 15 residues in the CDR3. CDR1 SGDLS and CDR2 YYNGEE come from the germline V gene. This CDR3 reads CASSVGTASSYEQYF. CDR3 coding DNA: TGTGCCAGCAGCGTAGGGACAGCCAGCTCCTACGAGCAGTACTTC. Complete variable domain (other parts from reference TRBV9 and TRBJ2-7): DSGVTQTPKHLITATGQRVTLRCSPRSGDLSVYWYQQSLDQGLQFLIQYYNGEERAKGNILERFSAQQFPDLHSELNLSSLELGDSALYFCASSVGTASSYEQYFGPGTRLTVT.

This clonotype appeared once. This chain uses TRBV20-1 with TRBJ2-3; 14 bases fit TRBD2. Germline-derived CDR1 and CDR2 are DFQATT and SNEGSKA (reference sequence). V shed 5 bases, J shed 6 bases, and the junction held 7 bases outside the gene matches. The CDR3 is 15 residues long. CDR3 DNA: TGCAGTGCTTCGGGACTAGCGGGAGTCGGGGATACGCAGTATTTT. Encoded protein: CSASGLAGVGDTQYF.

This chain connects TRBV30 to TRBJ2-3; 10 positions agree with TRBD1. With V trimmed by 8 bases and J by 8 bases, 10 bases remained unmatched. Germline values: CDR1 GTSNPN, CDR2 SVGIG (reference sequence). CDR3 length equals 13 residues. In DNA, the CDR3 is TGTGCCGGACTGACAGGGGGCTTGTCTACGCAGTATTTT. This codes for CAGLTGGLSTQYF.

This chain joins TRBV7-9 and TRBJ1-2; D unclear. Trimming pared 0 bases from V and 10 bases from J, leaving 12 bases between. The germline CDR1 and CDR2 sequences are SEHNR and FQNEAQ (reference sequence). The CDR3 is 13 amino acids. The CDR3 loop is CASSLAGSRLYTF. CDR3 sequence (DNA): TGTGCCAGCAGCTTAGCAGGCAGCCGTCTCTACACCTTC.

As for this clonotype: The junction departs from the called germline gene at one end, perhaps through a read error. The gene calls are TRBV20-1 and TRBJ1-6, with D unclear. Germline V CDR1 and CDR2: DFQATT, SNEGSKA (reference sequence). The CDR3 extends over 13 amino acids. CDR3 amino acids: CSALRTQGSLLHF. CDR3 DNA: TGCAGTGCTCTCAGGACGCAAGGTTCACTCCTCCACTTT.

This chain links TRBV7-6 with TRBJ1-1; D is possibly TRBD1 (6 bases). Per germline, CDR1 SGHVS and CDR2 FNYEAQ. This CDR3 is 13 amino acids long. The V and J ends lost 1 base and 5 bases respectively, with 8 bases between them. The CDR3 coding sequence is TGTGCCAGCAGCTTAGATCAGGGGACTGAAGCTTTCTTT. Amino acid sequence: CASSLDQGTEAFF.

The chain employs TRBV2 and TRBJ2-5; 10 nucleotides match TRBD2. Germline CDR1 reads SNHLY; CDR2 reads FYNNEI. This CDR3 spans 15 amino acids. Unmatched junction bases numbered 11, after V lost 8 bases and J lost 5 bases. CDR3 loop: CASRPQAGGGETQYF. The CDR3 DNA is TGTGCCAGCCGACCCCAAGCGGGAGGGGGTGAGACCCAGTACTTC.

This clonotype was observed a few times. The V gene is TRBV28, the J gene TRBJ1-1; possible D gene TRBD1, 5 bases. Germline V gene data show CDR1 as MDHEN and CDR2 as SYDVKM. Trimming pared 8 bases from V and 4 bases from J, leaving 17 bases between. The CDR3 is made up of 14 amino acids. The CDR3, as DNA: TGTGCCAGCCGCCAGGGACCCGCTGCCACTGAAGCTTTCTTT. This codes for CASRQGPAATEAFF.

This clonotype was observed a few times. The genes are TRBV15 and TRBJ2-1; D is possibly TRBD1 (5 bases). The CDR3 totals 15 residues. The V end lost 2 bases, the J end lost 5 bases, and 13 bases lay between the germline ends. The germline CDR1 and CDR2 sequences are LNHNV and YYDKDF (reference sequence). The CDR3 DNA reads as TGTGCCACCAGCAGAAGGGGAAACTACAACAATGAGCAGTTCTTC. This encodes CATSRRGNYNNEQFF. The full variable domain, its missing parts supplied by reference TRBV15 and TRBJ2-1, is DAMVIQNPRYQVTQFGKPVTLSCSQTLNHNVMYWYQQKSSQAPKLLFHYYDKDFNNEADTPDNFQSRRPNTSFCFLDIRSPGLGDTAMYLCATSRRGNYNNEQFFGPGTRLTVL.

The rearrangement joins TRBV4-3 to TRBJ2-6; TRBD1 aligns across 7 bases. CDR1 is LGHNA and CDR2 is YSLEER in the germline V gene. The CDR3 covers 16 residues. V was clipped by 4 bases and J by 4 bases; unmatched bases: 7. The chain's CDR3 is CASSRSTGDGANVLTF. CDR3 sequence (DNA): TGCGCCAGCAGCCGATCTACAGGGGACGGGGCCAACGTCCTGACTTTC.

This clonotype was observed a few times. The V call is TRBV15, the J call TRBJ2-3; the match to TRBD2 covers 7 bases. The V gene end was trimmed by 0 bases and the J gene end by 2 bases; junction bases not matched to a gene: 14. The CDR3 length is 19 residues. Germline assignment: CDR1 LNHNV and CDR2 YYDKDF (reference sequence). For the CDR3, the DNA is TGTGCCACCAGCAGAGATGAAGGAGCGGGATCCCCCCACACAGATACGCAGTATTTT. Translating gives CATSRDEGAGSPHTDTQYF.

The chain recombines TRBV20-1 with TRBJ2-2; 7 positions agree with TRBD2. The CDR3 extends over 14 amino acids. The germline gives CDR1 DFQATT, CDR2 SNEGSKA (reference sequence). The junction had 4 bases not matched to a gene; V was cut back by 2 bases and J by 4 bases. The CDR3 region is CSARPSGPTGELFF. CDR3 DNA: TGCAGTGCTAGACCTAGCGGTCCCACCGGGGAGCTGTTTTTT.

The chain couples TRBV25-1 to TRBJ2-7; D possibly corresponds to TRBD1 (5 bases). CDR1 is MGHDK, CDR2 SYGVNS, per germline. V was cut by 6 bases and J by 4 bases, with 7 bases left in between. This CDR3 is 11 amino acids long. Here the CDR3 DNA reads TGTGCCAGCAGGGCAGGGTACGAGCAGTACTTC. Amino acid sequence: CASRAGYEQYF.

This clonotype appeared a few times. The CDR3 loop reads CSVETTGTGSTDTQYF. The DNA of the CDR3 is TGCAGCGTTGAGACGACCGGGACAGGGAGCACAGATACGCAGTATTTT. The chain couples TRBV29-1 to TRBJ2-3; 9 bases map to TRBD1. Trimming cost V 3 bases and J 0 bases; bases outside gene matches: 7. Germline loops: CDR1 SQVTM, CDR2 ANQGSEA. The CDR3 runs 16 residues.

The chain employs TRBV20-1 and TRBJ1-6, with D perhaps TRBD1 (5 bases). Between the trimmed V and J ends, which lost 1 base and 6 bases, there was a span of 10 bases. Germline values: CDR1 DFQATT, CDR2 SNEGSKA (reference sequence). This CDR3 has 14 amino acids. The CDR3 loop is CSARGQGLNSPLHF. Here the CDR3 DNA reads TGCAGTGCTAGAGGTCAGGGCCTTAATTCACCCCTCCACTTT.

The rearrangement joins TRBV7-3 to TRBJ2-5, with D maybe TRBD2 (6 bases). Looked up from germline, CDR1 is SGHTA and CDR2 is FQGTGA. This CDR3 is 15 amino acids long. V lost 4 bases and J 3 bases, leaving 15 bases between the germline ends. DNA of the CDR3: TGTGCCAGCAGCTCCCGGGGAGGAGGCGAAGAGACCCAGTACTTC. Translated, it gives CASSSRGGGEETQYF.

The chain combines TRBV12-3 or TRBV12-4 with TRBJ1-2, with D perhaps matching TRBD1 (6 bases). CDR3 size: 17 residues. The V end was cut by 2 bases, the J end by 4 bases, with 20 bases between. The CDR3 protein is CASSLNPRFRGIYGYTF. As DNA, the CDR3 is TGTGCCAGCAGTTTAAACCCCCGGTTCAGGGGCATCTATGGCTACACCTTC.

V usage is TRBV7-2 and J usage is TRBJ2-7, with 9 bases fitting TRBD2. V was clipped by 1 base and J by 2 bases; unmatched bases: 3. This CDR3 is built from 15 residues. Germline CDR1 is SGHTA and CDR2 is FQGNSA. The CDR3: CASSLVAGGPYEQYF. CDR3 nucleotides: TGTGCCAGCAGCTTAGTGGCGGGAGGGCCCTACGAGCAGTACTTC.

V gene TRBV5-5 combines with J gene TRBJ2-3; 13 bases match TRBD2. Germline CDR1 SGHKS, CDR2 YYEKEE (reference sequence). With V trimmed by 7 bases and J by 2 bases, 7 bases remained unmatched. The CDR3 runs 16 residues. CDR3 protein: CASLGLAGAPTDTQYF. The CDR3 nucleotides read TGTGCCAGCCTTGGACTAGCGGGGGCCCCCACAGATACGCAGTATTTT.

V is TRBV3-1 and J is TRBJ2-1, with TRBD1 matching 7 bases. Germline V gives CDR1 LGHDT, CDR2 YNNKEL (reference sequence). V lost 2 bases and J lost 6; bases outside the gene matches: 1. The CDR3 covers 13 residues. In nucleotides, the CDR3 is TGTGCCAGCAGCCAACAGGGGGTCAATGAGCAGTTCTTC. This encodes CASSQQGVNEQFF.

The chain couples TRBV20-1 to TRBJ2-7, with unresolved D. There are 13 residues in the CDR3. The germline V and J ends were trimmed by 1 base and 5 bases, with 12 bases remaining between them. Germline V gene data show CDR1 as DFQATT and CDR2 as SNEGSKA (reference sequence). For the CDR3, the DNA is TGCAGTGCTAGAGCTTTTCGGCTTGACGAGCAGTACTTC. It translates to CSARAFRLDEQYF.

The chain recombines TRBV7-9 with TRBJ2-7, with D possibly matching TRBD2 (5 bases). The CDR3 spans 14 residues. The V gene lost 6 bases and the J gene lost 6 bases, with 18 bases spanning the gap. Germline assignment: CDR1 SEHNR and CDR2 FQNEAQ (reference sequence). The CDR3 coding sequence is TGTGCCAGCAGGTTCCCGACCGGGAACGGCGAGCAGTACTTC. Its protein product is CASRFPTGNGEQYF.

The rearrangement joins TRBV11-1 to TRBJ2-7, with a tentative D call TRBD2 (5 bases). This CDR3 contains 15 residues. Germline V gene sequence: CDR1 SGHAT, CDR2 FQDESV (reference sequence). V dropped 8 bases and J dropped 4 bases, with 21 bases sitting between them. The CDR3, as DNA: TGTGCCAGCGCACGCTCTGGCGGAGGTGGGTACGAGCAGTACTTC. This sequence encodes CASARSGGGGYEQYF.

CDR3 loop: CATSEGGSSTDTQYF. CDR3 in DNA: TGTGCCACCAGTGAAGGCGGCTCTAGCACAGATACGCAGTATTTT. The chain is built from TRBV24-1 and TRBJ2-3, with unresolved D. Trimming cost V 4 bases and J 0 bases, with 10 bases left between them. The CDR3 is 15 amino acids. Germline CDR1 reads KGHDR; CDR2 reads SFDVKD.

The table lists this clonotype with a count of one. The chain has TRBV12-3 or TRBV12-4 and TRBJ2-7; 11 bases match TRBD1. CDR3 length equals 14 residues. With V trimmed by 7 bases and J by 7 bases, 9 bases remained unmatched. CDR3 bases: TGTGCCAGCACCCCGGGACAGGGGGTAGGGGAGCAGTACTTC. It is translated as CASTPGQGVGEQYF.

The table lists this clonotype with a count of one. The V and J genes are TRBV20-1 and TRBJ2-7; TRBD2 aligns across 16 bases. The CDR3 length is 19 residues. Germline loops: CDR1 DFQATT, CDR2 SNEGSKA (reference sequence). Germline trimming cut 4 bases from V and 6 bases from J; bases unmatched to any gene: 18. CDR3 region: CSAILLSGTSGRASGEQYF. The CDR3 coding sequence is TGCAGTGCTATACTACTTTCCGGGACTAGCGGGAGGGCCTCGGGCGAGCAGTACTTC.

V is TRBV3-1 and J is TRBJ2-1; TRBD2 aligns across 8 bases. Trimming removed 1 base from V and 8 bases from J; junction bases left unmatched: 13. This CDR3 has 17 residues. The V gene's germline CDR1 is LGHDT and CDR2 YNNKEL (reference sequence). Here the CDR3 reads CASSQVFMDPGGDEQFF. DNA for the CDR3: TGTGCCAGCAGCCAAGTCTTTATGGACCCCGGGGGGGATGAGCAGTTCTTC.